The 27 T cell receptor beta chains listed next were all sequenced from one sample in a study of glioma-infiltrating T cells after dendritic cell vaccination (dated by TCRdb to about 2016). Library prep was done by the immunoSEQ multiplex PCR assay. The clones in this table, taken by TCRdb from immuneACCESS, are in-frame only. Not every clone is retained; where verified, under half of the shortfall comes from an unresolved V gene, and the cause of the rest is unknown. This sample gives approximately 82,000 clones in total; about 90% of them show up just once. The biggest ten clones account for approximately 3.2% of the sample. This specimen consisted of blood, obtained before dendritic cell vaccination. Every receptor here comes from a human donor with glioblastoma.

The chain recombines TRBV7-9 with TRBJ2-7; 7 positions match TRBD2. Germline values: CDR1 SEHNR, CDR2 FQNEAQ (reference sequence). The J segment lost 0 bases and the V segment lost 5 bases, leaving 7 bases of the junction unmatched. The CDR3 loop spans 15 amino acids. This chain's CDR3 is CASSDYRTSSYEQYF. The CDR3 DNA is TGTGCCAGCAGCGACTACAGGACTAGCTCCTACGAGCAGTACTTC.

This clone came up a few times. CDR3 sequence reads: CASSLGGGLGTEAFF. CDR3 nucleotides: TGTGCCAGCAGCTTAGGTGGTGGACTAGGAACTGAAGCTTTCTTT. V and J are TRBV7-2 and TRBJ1-1, with unresolved D. V was cut by 1 base and J by 5 bases, with 14 bases left in between. This CDR3 is 15 amino acids long. Germline values: CDR1 SGHTA, CDR2 FQGNSA. Full variable domain (rest looked up from reference TRBV7-2 and TRBJ1-1): GAGVSQSPSNKVTEKGKDVELRCDPISGHTALYWYRQSLGQGLEFLIYFQGNSAPDKSGLPSDRFSAERTGGSVSTLTIQRTQQEDSAVYLCASSLGGGLGTEAFFGQGTRLTVV.

This chain connects TRBV19 to TRBJ2-2; perhaps TRBD2 as D (7 bases). Germline assignment: CDR1 LNHDA and CDR2 SQIVND (reference sequence). V lost 4 bases and J lost 6, with 15 bases in between. There are 15 residues in the CDR3. The CDR3 here is CASSSREGDAGELFF. The CDR3 DNA follows: TGTGCCAGTAGTAGCAGGGAGGGGGACGCCGGGGAGCTGTTTTTT. The full variable domain, completed using reference TRBV19 and TRBJ2-2, is DGGITQSPKYLFRKEGQNVTLSCEQNLNHDAMYWYRQDPGQGLRLIYYSQIVNDFQKGDIAEGYSVSREKKESFPLTVTSAQKNPTAFYLCASSSREGDAGELFFGEGSRLTVL.

This clone was recorded a few times. The J gene is TRBJ2-5, the V gene TRBV2; 9 nucleotides agree with TRBD2. Germline values: CDR1 SNHLY, CDR2 FYNNEI. The CDR3 is 16 residues long. J gave up 12 bases and V 2 bases, and 16 bases lay outside the gene matches. The CDR3 nucleotides read TGTGCCAGCAGTGAATATCCCCCTAGCGGGGCCCCGCGCGAGTACTTC. Protein product: CASSEYPPSGAPREYF.

J is TRBJ2-1 and V is TRBV5-6, with 7 bases lining up with TRBD2. Losses at the gene ends were 0 bases for V and 1 base for J; bases not matched to a gene: 4. Germline CDR1 reads SGHDT; CDR2 reads YYEEEE. This CDR3 contains 16 residues. Here the CDR3 reads CASSLGGGSSYNEQFF. In DNA, the CDR3 is TGTGCCAGCAGCTTGGGGGGGGGATCGTCCTACAATGAGCAGTTCTTC.

The rearrangement uses TRBV5-5 and TRBJ1-2, with 12 positions matching TRBD1. V trimming: 0 bases; J trimming: 7 bases; junction bases outside the gene matches: 4. The CDR3 is made up of 15 amino acids. Germline CDR1 and CDR2: SGHKS and YYEKEE (reference sequence). The CDR3 region has the DNA TGTGCCAGCAGCTTGGTTGGGACAGGGGGCCTTGGCTACACCTTC. Protein product: CASSLVGTGGLGYTF.

The sample holds one count of this clone. This chain connects TRBV27 to TRBJ2-7; 11 positions match TRBD1. CDR1 and CDR2 from the germline V gene are MNHEY and SMNVEV (reference sequence). This CDR3 has 15 residues. V lost 2 bases to trimming and J lost 6 bases; unmatched junction nucleotides: 6. CDR3 bases: TGTGCCAGCAGTTTAATAGGGACAGGGGGTCTCGAGCAGTACTTC. Amino acids: CASSLIGTGGLEQYF.

Of note for this clone: The sample has other DNA sequences that encode this CDR3 too. This chain links TRBV9 with TRBJ2-1; TRBD1 is a possible D gene (6 bases). Deletions cut 0 bases from V and 4 bases from J, with 11 bases between. From germline, CDR1 is SGDLS and CDR2 YYNGEE. CDR3 size: 15 residues. CDR3 protein: CASSVDPGVYNEQFF. The CDR3 region has the DNA TGTGCCAGCAGCGTAGATCCAGGGGTGTACAATGAGCAGTTCTTC.

The rearrangement uses TRBV10-1 and TRBJ2-2; 7 nucleotides line up with TRBD2. V trimming: 6 bases; J trimming: 0 bases; junction bases outside the gene matches: 10. The CDR3 covers 17 residues. Germline CDR1 reads WNHNN; CDR2 reads SYGVQD (reference sequence). The CDR3 nucleotides are TGCGCCAGCAGCGCTTCGAGAGCGGGGTCGAACACCGGGGAGCTGTTTTTT. Encoded protein: CASSASRAGSNTGELFF.

The chain uses TRBV30 and TRBJ1-2, with a possible D match to TRBD1 (5 bases). This CDR3 region has 14 residues. Germline CDR1 and CDR2: GTSNPN and SVGIG (reference sequence). With 6 bases removed from V and 0 bases from J, the gap between germline ends came to 14 bases. The CDR3 region is CACTTVITNYGYTF. CDR3 nucleotides: TGTGCCTGCACGACAGTAATCACTAACTATGGCTACACCTTC.

The chain employs TRBV19 and TRBJ1-2; a weak D match, TRBD1 (6 bases). CDR3 size: 16 residues. Germline CDR1 and CDR2: LNHDA and SQIVND (reference sequence). Trimming removed 3 bases from V and 6 bases from J, with 20 bases in between. Written as DNA, the CDR3 is TGTGCCAGTAGTATCCGGCCTCCAAAAGGGGGACATGGCTACACCTTC. This translates into CASSIRPPKGGHGYTF.

The V call is TRBV6-1, the J call TRBJ2-7; 9 bases are a match to TRBD1. This CDR3 has 14 residues. The ends lost 0 bases at V and 6 bases at J; junction bases unmatched: 3. Per germline, CDR1 MNHNS and CDR2 SASEGT. This CDR3 is CASSEAGTGSEQYF. CDR3 in DNA: TGTGCCAGCAGTGAAGCAGGGACAGGGTCCGAGCAGTACTTC.

The rearrangement uses TRBV18 and TRBJ2-2; unclear D gene. CDR1 is KGHSH, CDR2 LQKENI, per germline. This CDR3 region has 14 residues. The ends were cut back, 3 bases at V and 3 bases at J, with 8 bases in the middle. CDR3 sequence reads: CASSPPGYTGELFF. The CDR3 DNA reads as TGTGCCAGCTCACCCCCGGGTTACACCGGGGAGCTGTTTTTT.

The J gene is TRBJ2-7, the V gene TRBV6-5; TRBD2 aligns across 7 bases. CDR3 length: 15 amino acids. Trimming cost V 5 bases and J 0 bases; bases outside gene matches: 7. Germline assignment: CDR1 MNHEY and CDR2 SVGAGI. CDR3 coding DNA: TGTGCCAGCAGTCTCGGACTAGAAGACTCCTACGAGCAGTACTTC. Protein: CASSLGLEDSYEQYF.

This chain connects TRBV5-4 to TRBJ1-2, with D tentatively TRBD1 (5 bases). V lost 3 bases and J 7 bases, leaving 16 bases between the germline ends. Per germline, CDR1 SGHNT and CDR2 YYREEE (reference sequence). This CDR3 is built from 14 residues. The CDR3 DNA reads as TGTGCCAGCAGCTCGATGGGGGGTGAGGGTGGCTACACCTTC. Translation: CASSSMGGEGGYTF.

The V gene is TRBV5-6, the J gene TRBJ2-2; 8 positions agree with TRBD1. The CDR3 runs to 15 residues. The V segment lost 4 bases and the J segment 6 bases; nucleotides outside the gene matches: 8. CDR1 and CDR2 from the germline V gene are SGHDT and YYEEEE. This chain's CDR3 is CASSVWTGFSGELFF. The CDR3 coding sequence is TGTGCCAGCAGCGTCTGGACAGGGTTTTCCGGGGAGCTGTTTTTT.

J is TRBJ2-5 and V is TRBV5-1, with 15 bases fitting TRBD2. Germline V gene sequence: CDR1 SGHRS, CDR2 YFSETQ. The CDR3 is made up of 16 amino acids. J was trimmed by 4 bases and V by 4 bases; bases with no gene match: 5. DNA of the CDR3: TGCGCCAGCAGCCCAGGACTAGCGGGGGGGCCAGAGACCCAGTACTTC. This gives the protein CASSPGLAGGPETQYF.

The chain employs TRBV5-5 and TRBJ1-2; TRBD1 aligns across 8 bases. The ends lost 0 bases at V and 4 bases at J; junction bases unmatched: 2. The CDR3 covers 14 residues. Looked up from germline, CDR1 is SGHKS and CDR2 is YYEKEE (reference sequence). CDR3 region: CASSLGTGFYGYTF. The CDR3 nucleotides are TGTGCCAGCAGCTTGGGGACAGGGTTCTATGGCTACACCTTC.

The chain links TRBV29-1 to TRBJ1-1; 8 positions match TRBD1. Germline CDR1 and CDR2: SQVTM and ANQGSEA. CDR3 size: 14 residues. The junction had 9 bases not matched to a gene; V was cut back by 4 bases and J by 5 bases. As DNA, the CDR3 is TGCAGCGTTGTCCGACTGACAGGGGAAACTGAAGCTTTCTTT. It specifies CSVVRLTGETEAFF.

The V gene is TRBV25-1, the J gene TRBJ2-7; 8 bases fit TRBD1. CDR3 length: 14 amino acids. Germline V gives CDR1 MGHDK, CDR2 SYGVNS. The junction had 4 bases not matched to a gene; V was cut back by 4 bases and J by 2 bases. The CDR3 bases are TGTGCCAGCAGTGTTGGACAGGGAACCTACGAGCAGTACTTC. Translation: CASSVGQGTYEQYF.

CDR3 loop: CASSLDRTIPYNEQFF. The CDR3 nucleotides read TGTGCCAGCAGCTTAGATAGGACTATACCCTACAATGAGCAGTTCTTC. The chain is built from TRBV11-2 and TRBJ2-1; maybe TRBD2 (6 bases). CDR3 size: 16 residues. Trimming took off 0 bases at V and 2 bases at J, with 11 bases between the two ends. CDR1 SGHAT and CDR2 FQNNGV come from the germline V gene.

The sample holds a few counts of this clone. This rearrangement joins TRBV19 to TRBJ1-1; possible D gene TRBD1, 6 bases. CDR1 LNHDA and CDR2 SQIVND come from the germline V gene (reference sequence). The V gene lost 5 bases and the J gene lost 7 bases, with 14 bases spanning the gap. There are 13 residues in the CDR3. DNA for the CDR3: TGTGCCAGTAGTCCTCAGGGGTGGGGTGAAGCTTTCTTT. Protein sequence: CASSPQGWGEAFF.

The V and J genes are TRBV30 and TRBJ2-3; 12 bases fit TRBD2. Losses at the gene ends were 0 bases for V and 4 bases for J; bases not matched to a gene: 5. Germline V lookup: CDR1 GTSNPN, CDR2 SVGIG (reference sequence). The length of the CDR3 is 16 residues. The CDR3 DNA reads as TGTGCCTGGAGTGTGACTAGCGGGGGTTGGGCAGATACGCAGTATTTT. Translated, it gives CAWSVTSGGWADTQYF.

The V call is TRBV6-1, the J call TRBJ1-6; 9 positions match TRBD1. V was pared by 0 bases and J by 7 bases, with 10 bases of the junction left unmatched. The V gene's germline CDR1 is MNHNS and CDR2 SASEGT. This CDR3 comprises 18 residues. CDR3 DNA sequence: TGTGCCAGCAGTGAAGCTTCTGGACAGGGGAGGAGGAATTCACCCCTCCACTTT. It yields the protein CASSEASGQGRRNSPLHF.

The chain carries TRBV6-6 and TRBJ2-5; TRBD1 agrees at 11 bases. Germline loops: CDR1 MNHNY, CDR2 SVGAGI (reference sequence). The length of the CDR3 is 16 residues. The V and J ends lost 5 bases and 9 bases, in that order; junction bases with no gene match: 14. The CDR3 here is CASSGTGTGGGEAQYF. In DNA, the CDR3 is TGTGCCAGCAGTGGAACCGGGACAGGGGGGGGTGAGGCCCAGTACTTC.

There are a few counts of this clone. This chain connects TRBV10-1 to TRBJ1-6, with D hard to call. Between the trimmed V and J ends, which lost 3 bases and 10 bases, there was a span of 10 bases. The CDR3 is made up of 13 amino acids. Per germline, CDR1 WNHNN and CDR2 SYGVQD (reference sequence). The CDR3 nucleotides read TGCGCCAGCAGTGACGGCAGGCGCTCACCCCTCCACTTT. It is translated as CASSDGRRSPLHF.

J is TRBJ1-3 and V is TRBV5-1; no clear D gene. Germline V gene lookup returns CDR1 SGHRS and CDR2 YFSETQ. V gave up 0 bases and J gave up 3 bases, with 10 bases separating them. This CDR3 spans 15 amino acids. CDR3 protein: CASSLGGLGGNTIYF. CDR3 nucleotide sequence: TGCGCCAGCAGCTTGGGAGGACTTGGTGGAAACACCATATATTTT.